One sample yielded the 14 T cell receptor beta chains listed below, sequenced in a study of shared clonotypes between healthy human individuals. Assay used: immunoSEQ multiplex PCR; TCRdb lists only in-frame clones, some missing. The sample lists about 1,900,000 clones; approximately 94% were seen once. CD45RO-negative, CCR7-positively selected cells formed the naive CD8 fraction, excluding terminally differentiated effector memory CD45RA+ cells. Sample: naive CD8+ T cells sorted from blood. These receptors all come from a man between 18 and 35 years old in good health.

The V call is TRBV12-5, the J call TRBJ2-4; 7 bases map to TRBD1. CDR3 length: 19 residues. The V gene's germline CDR1 is LGHNT and CDR2 FRNRAP. V dropped 4 bases and J dropped 0; count of bases not matched to a gene: 15. This CDR3 reads CASGSATGKRGVAKNIQYF. CDR3 in DNA: TGTGCTAGTGGTTCCGCGACAGGGAAAAGGGGTGTAGCCAAAAACATTCAGTACTTC.

The chain employs TRBV15 and TRBJ2-1; TRBD2 agrees at 8 bases. Germline trimming cut 5 bases from V and 4 bases from J; bases unmatched to any gene: 7. The CDR3 loop spans 15 amino acids. Germline lookup yields CDR1 LNHNV and CDR2 YYDKDF (reference sequence). CDR3 nucleotide sequence: TGTGCCACCAGCCCCTGGCGGGAGGCGTACAATGAGCAGTTCTTC. Translated: CATSPWREAYNEQFF.

This clone appeared once. V gene TRBV5-6 combines with J gene TRBJ2-2; TRBD2 agrees at 14 bases. Germline V gene sequence: CDR1 SGHDT, CDR2 YYEEEE. This CDR3 is 16 amino acids long. V trimming: 3 bases; J trimming: 6 bases; junction bases outside the gene matches: 4. CDR3 DNA sequence: TGTGCCAGCAGCTGGGGACTAGCGGGAGTCCCCGGGGAGCTGTTTTTT. This sequence encodes CASSWGLAGVPGELFF.

V usage is TRBV4-1 and J usage is TRBJ2-7; D ambiguous. Germline lookup yields CDR1 MGHRA and CDR2 YSYEKL. V dropped 0 bases and J dropped 5 bases, with 11 bases sitting between them. The CDR3 length is 14 residues. The CDR3 nucleotides read TGCGCCAGCAGCCAAGATGAGCTGGGCCACGAGCAGTACTTC. Its translation is CASSQDELGHEQYF.

The V and J genes are TRBV4-1 and TRBJ2-5; TRBD2 agrees at 11 bases. The CDR3 contains 17 residues. With V trimmed by 1 base and J by 3 bases, 7 bases remained unmatched. Germline V gene sequence: CDR1 MGHRA, CDR2 YSYEKL. CDR3 coding DNA: TGCGCCAGCAGCCAAGGCTTTAGCGGGGGGGTAAAAGAGACCCAGTACTTC. Its translation: CASSQGFSGGVKETQYF.

The chain has TRBV30 and TRBJ2-5, with TRBD2 matching 9 bases. Germline assignment: CDR1 GTSNPN and CDR2 SVGIG (reference sequence). The CDR3 runs to 17 residues. Unmatched junction bases numbered 19, after V lost 6 bases and J lost 5 bases. As DNA, the CDR3 is TGTGCCTGTCATGGGTCGCGGGAGGGCCGAGATTTTGAGACCCAGTACTTC. It is translated as CACHGSREGRDFETQYF.

The chain recombines TRBV27 with TRBJ2-7, with 7 bases identical to TRBD1. Germline lookup yields CDR1 MNHEY and CDR2 SMNVEV (reference sequence). V shed 5 bases and J 2 bases; nucleotides not matched to a gene: 6. The length of the CDR3 is 14 residues. The DNA for the CDR3 is TGTGCCAGCAGTAACCGGGACAGCACCTACGAGCAGTACTTC. Its translation is CASSNRDSTYEQYF.

This clone was seen only once. V gene TRBV29-1 combines with J gene TRBJ2-3; tentative D call: TRBD2 (5 bases). The length of the CDR3 is 13 residues. Trimming stripped 4 bases from V and 2 bases from J, with 10 bases between. The germline CDR1 and CDR2 sequences are SQVTM and ANQGSEA. DNA of the CDR3: TGCAGCGTTGGGACTCCCTACACAGATACGCAGTATTTT. The encoded protein is CSVGTPYTDTQYF.

This clone was seen only once. This chain joins TRBV20-1 and TRBJ2-3; D remains ambiguous. The CDR3 is 11 residues long. Trimming left V 6 bases short and J 2 bases short, with 6 bases between. Germline values: CDR1 DFQATT, CDR2 SNEGSKA (reference sequence). The CDR3 DNA follows: TGCAGTGCAACTCACACAGATACGCAGTATTTT. It translates to CSATHTDTQYF.

The chain is built from TRBV6-5 and TRBJ1-2; TRBD1 is a possible D gene (5 bases). CDR3 length: 14 residues. Germline V CDR1 and CDR2: MNHEY, SVGAGI. V was trimmed by 4 bases and J by 8 bases, leaving 17 bases between them. DNA of the CDR3: TGTGCCAGCAGTTCGTCTCCGGGACTTGGAGGCTACACCTTC. The encoded protein is CASSSSPGLGGYTF.

The chain carries TRBV27 and TRBJ1-6, with TRBD1 matching over 7 bases. Trimming removed 2 bases from V and 7 bases from J; junction bases left unmatched: 8. The length of the CDR3 is 16 residues. CDR1 is MNHEY, CDR2 SMNVEV, per germline (reference sequence). The CDR3 coding sequence is TGTGCCAGCAGTTTAAGTCAGGGGGGGACGAATTCACCCCTCCACTTT. Its protein is CASSLSQGGTNSPLHF.

The CDR3 is CATSYSLAGAYTDTQYF. CDR3 nucleotides: TGTGCCACCTCGTATTCACTAGCGGGGGCGTACACAGATACGCAGTATTTT. The chain links TRBV27 to TRBJ2-3; 11 bases match TRBD2. Germline lookup yields CDR1 MNHEY and CDR2 SMNVEV (reference sequence). J gave up 2 bases and V 10 bases, and 14 bases lay outside the gene matches. The CDR3 loop spans 17 amino acids.

The chain joins TRBV4-3 to TRBJ2-2; 10 bases map to TRBD2. Looked up from germline, CDR1 is LGHNA and CDR2 is YSLEER. With V trimmed by 4 bases and J by 2 bases, 7 bases remained unmatched. This CDR3 has 17 residues. Here the CDR3 reads CASSPSGTSVNTGELFF. The CDR3 DNA reads TGCGCCAGCAGCCCGAGCGGGACTAGCGTTAACACCGGGGAGCTGTTTTTT.

This chain links TRBV30 with TRBJ1-5; D call uncertain. Germline CDR1 reads GTSNPN; CDR2 reads SVGIG (reference sequence). The CDR3 length is 11 residues. V was shortened by 3 bases and J by 4 bases, with 4 bases between the two germline ends. The chain's CDR3 is CAWRGNQPQHF. The CDR3 nucleotides read TGTGCCTGGAGGGGGAATCAGCCCCAGCATTTT.